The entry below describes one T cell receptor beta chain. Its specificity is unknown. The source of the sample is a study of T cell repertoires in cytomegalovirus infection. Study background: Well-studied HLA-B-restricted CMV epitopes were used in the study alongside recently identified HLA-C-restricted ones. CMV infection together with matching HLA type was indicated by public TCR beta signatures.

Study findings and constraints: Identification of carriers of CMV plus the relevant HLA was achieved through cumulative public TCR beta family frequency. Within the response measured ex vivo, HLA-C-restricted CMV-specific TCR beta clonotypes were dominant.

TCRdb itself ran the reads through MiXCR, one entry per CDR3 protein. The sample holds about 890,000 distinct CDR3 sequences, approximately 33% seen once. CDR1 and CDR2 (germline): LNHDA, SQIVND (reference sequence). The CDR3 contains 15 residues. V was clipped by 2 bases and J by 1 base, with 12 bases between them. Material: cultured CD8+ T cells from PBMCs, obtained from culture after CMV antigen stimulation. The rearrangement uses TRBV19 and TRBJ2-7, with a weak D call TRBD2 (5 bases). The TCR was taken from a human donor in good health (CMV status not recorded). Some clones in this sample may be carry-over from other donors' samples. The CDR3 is CASSIWTSGSYEQYF. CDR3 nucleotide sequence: TGTGCCAGTAGTATATGGACCAGCGGTTCCTACGAGCAGTACTTC.